This TCR beta chain was sequenced during a study of radiation and T cells in renal cell carcinoma (dated by TCRdb to 2018 to 2021). In the study overall: The samples were drawn from a clinical trial, where primary renal cell carcinomas were treated with 15 Gy of stereotactic body radiation therapy and then removed by nephrectomy 4 weeks afterward. A total of 50 or so samples underwent TCR beta sequencing, made up of 25 or so tumors and approximately 27 peripheral blood samples. Across all 50 or so samples, 4,016,671 unique CDR3 nucleotide sequences encoding 2,658,974 unique CDR3 amino acid sequences were identified. The research as a whole found: The single-armed trial design could not address effects of radiation dose or scheduling on the TCR repertoire. Because no pretreatment tumor biopsies were available, whether clonotypes were present in the tumor at baseline could not be determined. Dynamics of the blood repertoire were not tracked past 4 weeks after treatment. In blood, the top tumor clonotypes increased between baseline and 2 weeks post-radiation and then shrank by 4 weeks, which suggests that tumor-resident clones expanded only transiently.

CDR1 and CDR2 are read off the germline V gene as MDHEN and SYDVKM. V lost 10 bases and J lost 7 bases; the stretch between them is 22 bases long. The CDR3 runs 14 residues from the cysteine to the phenylalanine. Kept here is only the CDR3 DNA, which spans 42 bases and is read in frame from base 1. The sample's time point, from its label and the paper: baseline pretreatment blood. The meaning of the sample's treatment or condition label: 15 Gy SBRT to primary tumor, nephrectomy 4 weeks later. To follow tumor-enriched clonotypes, serial peripheral blood was collected from radiation-treated patients at baseline and at 2 weeks and 4 weeks after SBRT. All patients had renal cell carcinoma with clear cell pathology. Genomic DNA for TCR sequencing was prepared using the QIAamp DNA Blood Mini Kit (Qiagen). The analyses included only samples that passed all quality control checks. TCR beta libraries were generated from genomic DNA with the immunoSEQ kit, following the manufacturer's recommendations. Library preparation used a first multiplex PCR with proprietary primers, then a second PCR adding unique barcodes, with bead cleanups after each round. Each sample batch included a kit-provided positive control reaction and a negative control reaction. The final libraries were assessed on an Agilent 4200 TapeStation D1000 ScreenTape, pooled by volume, and quantified by qPCR. An Illumina NextSeq500 fitted with a MidOutput 150-cycle cartridge performed the sequencing, running 156 Read1 cycles and 15 Index1 cycles with the kit's custom primers. The pooled library was loaded at around 0.98 pM, with a roughly 21% PhiX control spiked in. As for the original processing: The vendor-processed data were analyzed in R, and a clonotype was defined as all T cells that share the same CDR3 nucleotide sequence. In the clone abundance analyses, frequencies in each sample were normalized to that sample's 10,000 most abundant clones. Public T cell clones, averaging fewer than five per sample, were removed before analysis. An abundance difference of at least 32-fold between compartments was the criterion for calling clonotypes tumor-enriched or baseline blood-enriched. A beta-binomial differential abundance model was applied to find clonotypes that expanded or contracted between blood time points. Tumor-blood repertoire similarity was measured with the Baroni-Urbani and Buser coefficient, and group comparisons used two-tailed Wilcoxon tests in R. Sourced from immuneACCESS, this table was stored by TCRdb with only in-frame sequences that have V and J called. A share of the clones is absent; for the studies checked, an unresolved V gene accounts for under half, and the remainder has no known explanation. That table furnishes V, J and clone size, whereas the DNA furnished D and trimming. Counted in this sample were approximately 150,000 clones; approximately 87% of them appeared once. The top ten clones comprise roughly 25% of the sample.

As concerns this clone: Its antigen has not been determined. Per-base qualities were not stored, and no clone one base away is much larger.

The receptor was isolated from a woman in her forties or fifties with renal cell carcinoma. The chain was built from TRBV28 and TRBJ1-2, with the identity of the D gene unclear. The sample in question was blood, obtained from a patient whose treatment included radiotherapy and nephrectomy. The CDR3 reads as follows: CATLFARRSSGYTF. The DNA is TGTGCCACCCTCTTCGCCCGGCGGTCGAGTGGCTACACCTTC.